This entry is about one T cell receptor beta chain. This clonotype has just a few counts. Its recognized antigen is unknown. It has no much larger one-base neighbor in the sample; base qualities were not kept. The record originates from a study of T cells in Graves' hyperthyroidism and ophthalmopathy (dated by TCRdb to about 2019). With respect to the entire study: Peripheral blood samples were taken at initial diagnosis, before any treatment was given. TCR V-J signatures able to tell the groups apart were searched for in a discovery cohort of 100 or so patients, of whom 40 to 45 had Graves' ophthalmopathy and 55 to 60 had stable Graves' hyperthyroidism. Prospective prediction of ophthalmopathy was tested in an independent validation cohort consisting of about 19 hyperthyroidism patients and more than 15 patients who later progressed to ophthalmopathy. The approximately 100 discovery patients were randomly divided into training and test sets at a 7:3 ratio. Thyroid tissue and blood T-cell repertoires from about six Graves' hyperthyroidism patients were also compared in the study. Following sampling, methimazole starting at 30 mg daily was given to hyperthyroidism patients, and high-dose intravenous methylprednisolone was given to ophthalmopathy patients. The paper describes TCR Vbeta CDR3 sequencing of some 130 peripheral blood samples, made up of fewer than 50 ophthalmopathy patients, roughly 80 hyperthyroidism patients and 17 progressor patients.

Hyperthyroidism patients were aged 18 to 65 years and newly diagnosed, with disease duration of less than 2 months. Patients with uncontrolled infections, other autoimmune diseases, pregnancy or lactation were excluded. Diagnoses were established on the basis of clinical symptoms, serum thyroxine and TRAb, thyroid ultrasound, and orbital computed tomography. Blood from progressor patients was collected at the time of first diagnosis with hyperthyroidism, before any ophthalmopathy symptoms had appeared. Ficoll-Paque density gradient centrifugation was used to isolate PBMCs from 8 to 10 ml of fresh peripheral blood. Progressor patients were initially diagnosed with Graves' hyperthyroidism and developed ophthalmopathy during follow-up. Trizol reagent was used to extract total RNA, and RNA quality was then checked on an Agilent 2100 Bioanalyzer. The germline V gene yields LGHNA for CDR1 and YNFKEQ for CDR2. From the cysteine up to the phenylalanine, the CDR3 has a length of 17 residues. Only the CDR3 portion is preserved as DNA: 51 bases, with reading frame beginning at the first base. Germline trimming amounts to 4 bases on V and 2 bases on J, with 12 as the count of junction bases outside the gene matches.

What the work shows at the level of the full study, not this receptor alone: In validation, the model predicted progression to ophthalmopathy a median of about 6 months before onset, with roughly 70% sensitivity and roughly 73% specificity. In cross-validation, a model built on a 13 V-J signature told ophthalmopathy apart from stable hyperthyroidism with 85% to 90% sensitivity and 81% to 82% specificity, and in testing the same model reached 80%/75%. Most expanded thyroid clonotypes (frequency above 0.001) were also detected in blood, a finding suggesting that blood repertoires may reflect thyroid immune responses. No statistical method was used to set the sample size in advance, and investigators knew the group allocation.

Amplification of TCR beta CDR3 regions was carried out from RNA transcripts. The TCR CDR3 was subjected to a first round of RT-PCR using the HTBI primer set and the Qiagen OneStep RT-PCR kit. Libraries were constructed in a second round of multiplex PCR, after which size selection and purification were carried out. Libraries were sequenced paired-end with 100 bp reads on an Illumina HiSeq2000. The original pipeline was this. SOAPnuke was used to process the raw data, with reads discarded if the reads contained adapters or uncalled bases, had a mean Phred below 15, or lacked an exact constant-primer or identifier match. COPE v1.2.5 was used to merge high-quality paired reads, and clonotypes were defined as unique nucleotide sequences. MiTCR v1.1 was used to align the clonotypes against IMGT TRBV, TRBD and TRBJ reference segments. The analysis was restricted to V-J combinations with a frequency above 0.0001, which together covered 99% to 99.2% of the repertoires. The TCS score was defined as the ratio of F50 (clonal expansion) to E x V (chaos), calculated using BLOSUM62-based TCRdist between CDR3 peptides within each V-J. Welch's t-statistics and random forest reduced 500 to 650 V-J features to fewer than 15, which were used in a naive Bayes classifier (R e1071). Clones were called with MiXCR by TCRdb after fastp trimmed the public reads at Q25, and only in-frame beta chains were retained. Every entry covers one CDR3 protein and lists the most common genes and DNA from its rows. Clone size and V and J calls follow TCRdb, not the original study. Present in this sample are some 380,000 distinct CDR3 sequences, around an eighth of which were seen just once. The top ten constitute under 25% of the sample.

Sequences were obtained from blood. This chain joins TRBV4-2 to TRBJ2-5, with 8 central nucleotides matching TRBD2. The clonotype originates from a man aged 25-45 years with Graves' hyperthyroidism that later progressed to Graves' ophthalmopathy. Here is the DNA: TGTGCCAGCAGCCCAACCGGGCGGGGGGCCGCGCAAGAGACCCAGTACTTC. Its translation is CASSPTGRGAAQETQYF.